The rows below give T cell receptor beta chains drawn from one sample of a study of blood T cell repertoires in COVID-19. Sequenced by immunoSEQ multiplex PCR; TCRdb stores in-frame clones only, minus some. This table holds about 150,000 clones, 76% found once. Sequencing input: peripheral blood. The receptors here all came from a woman of 80 years or more with acute or convalescent COVID-19. Each CDR3 is given with its conserved first and last residue. The D gene is left open where the match is weak. Clone size is given for some rows only: seen once, a few or many times, or a class if the clone is expanded.

v_call	cdr3_length	j_call	d_call	clone_size	cdr3_aa	cdr3_nt
TRBV6-5	15	TRBJ2-4	TRBD1	once	CASSYWGQGKNIQYF	TGTGCCAGCAGTTACTGGGGACAGGGCAAAAACATTCAGTACTTC
TRBV3-1/TRBV3-2	15	TRBJ1-5	TRBD1	NA	CASSPGTGGDQPQHF	TGTGCCAGCAGCCCTGGGACAGGGGGTGATCAGCCCCAGCATTTT
TRBV6-2/TRBV6-3	13	TRBJ1-2	NA	NA	CASSFAGKYGYTF	TGTGCCAGCAGTTTTGCAGGGAAATATGGCTACACCTTC
TRBV3-1/TRBV3-2	13	TRBJ1-1	NA	NA	CASSLRGTAEAFF	TGTGCCAGCAGCCTTAGGGGGACGGCTGAAGCTTTCTTT
TRBV3-1/TRBV3-2	14	TRBJ2-7	TRBD2	NA	CASSQASGATEQYF	TGTGCCAGCAGCCAGGCTAGCGGGGCAACCGAGCAGTACTTC
TRBV18	16	TRBJ1-5	TRBD1	NA	CASSPGTGATNQPQHF	TGTGCCAGCTCACCAGGGACAGGGGCTACCAATCAGCCCCAGCATTTT
TRBV5-8	15	TRBJ1-5	NA	NA	CASSFNVGSHQPQHF	TGTGCCAGCAGCTTTAATGTGGGGAGTCATCAGCCCCAGCATTTT
TRBV13	14	TRBJ2-7	NA	NA	CASSGDRPPYEQYF	TGTGCCAGCAGCGGAGACAGGCCACCCTACGAGCAGTACTTC
TRBV7-6	15	TRBJ1-1	TRBD1	NA	CASSPEGTGRTEAFF	TGTGCCAGCAGCCCCGAAGGGACAGGGAGGACTGAAGCTTTCTTT
TRBV7-2	14	TRBJ1-6	NA	NA	CASRADTSNSPLHF	TGTGCCAGCCGCGCCGACACCTCCAATTCACCCCTCCACTTT
TRBV12-3/TRBV12-4	11	TRBJ2-3	TRBD1	NA	CASRTGDTQYF	TGTGCCAGCAGGACAGGGGATACGCAGTATTTT
TRBV5-8	15	TRBJ1-1	TRBD1	once	CASSLEGTGGTEAFF	TGTGCCAGCAGCCTGGAAGGGACAGGGGGGACTGAAGCTTTCTTT
TRBV7-9	16	TRBJ1-2	TRBD1	NA	CASSLGQGADDYGYTF	TGTGCCAGCAGCTTAGGCCAGGGGGCGGACGACTATGGCTACACCTTC
TRBV6-5	14	TRBJ1-1	TRBD1	few	CASSDRGGNTEAFF	TGTGCCAGCAGCGACAGGGGGGGGAACACTGAAGCTTTCTTT
TRBV29-1	13	TRBJ1-1	TRBD1	NA	CSVTSPGQAEAFF	TGCAGCGTGACGAGTCCGGGACAGGCTGAAGCTTTCTTT
TRBV7-2	14	TRBJ1-1	NA	NA	CASSQQRTNTEAFF	TGTGCCAGCAGCCAACAGAGGACTAACACTGAAGCTTTCTTT
TRBV24-1	16	TRBJ2-5	TRBD1	NA	CATSDPKGQPGETQYF	TGTGCCACCAGTGATCCGAAGGGACAGCCGGGAGAGACCCAGTACTTC
TRBV7-2	12	TRBJ2-1	TRBD1	NA	CASSLRTGQRFF	TGTGCCAGCAGCCTCAGGACAGGGCAGAGGTTCTTC
TRBV28	11	TRBJ1-1	NA	NA	CASSSPHGAFF	TGTGCCAGCAGTTCCCCTCACGGAGCTTTCTTT
TRBV6-5	15	TRBJ2-3	TRBD2	NA	CASSYGGGRSDTQYF	TGTGCCAGCAGTTATGGCGGGGGTCGATCAGATACGCAGTATTTT
TRBV5-1	13	TRBJ1-1	NA	NA	CASSLRGGTEAFF	TGCGCCAGCAGCTTGCGGGGGGGTACTGAAGCTTTCTTT
TRBV19	17	TRBJ1-5	TRBD1	NA	CASSIVKGTVRNQPQHF	TGTGCCAGTAGTATAGTCAAAGGGACAGTACGCAATCAGCCCCAGCATTTT
TRBV5-8	13	TRBJ2-7	NA	NA	CASSLGGLYEQYF	TGTGCCAGCAGCTTGGGCGGGCTTTACGAGCAGTACTTC
TRBV11-2	15	TRBJ1-2	TRBD1	NA	CASSQAGGFDYGYTF	TGTGCCAGCAGCCAGGCAGGGGGCTTCGACTATGGCTACACCTTC
TRBV29-1	15	TRBJ2-3	TRBD2	NA	CSVALAGGRTDTQYF	TGCAGCGTTGCCTTAGCGGGGGGGCGGACAGATACGCAGTATTTT
TRBV19	16	TRBJ2-2	TRBD1	NA	CASSVRTGVSTGELFF	TGTGCCAGTAGTGTCCGCACAGGGGTGAGCACCGGGGAGCTGTTTTTT
TRBV9	13	TRBJ2-7	TRBD2	NA	CASSVGTSGWQYF	TGTGCCAGCAGCGTAGGCACTAGCGGATGGCAGTACTTC
TRBV7-9	14	TRBJ1-2	NA	NA	CASSLGSGGYGYTF	TGTGCCAGCAGCCTAGGCTCGGGAGGCTATGGCTACACCTTC
TRBV11-3	14	TRBJ1-2	TRBD1	NA	CASSFGRGLSGYTF	TGTGCCAGCAGCTTTGGCAGGGGGCTATCTGGCTACACCTTC
TRBV6-5	14	TRBJ2-2	TRBD1	NA	CASILTGATGELFF	TGTGCCAGCATTCTGACAGGGGCCACCGGGGAGCTGTTTTTT
TRBV19	16	TRBJ1-5	NA	NA	CASSMRLGQGNQPQHF	TGTGCCAGTAGTATGAGGCTGGGGCAGGGGAACCAGCCCCAGCATTTT
TRBV5-1	15	TRBJ2-1	TRBD2	NA	CASRQPGLAWNEQFF	TGCGCCAGCAGACAACCGGGACTAGCCTGGAATGAGCAGTTCTTC
TRBV5-1	15	TRBJ1-2	NA	NA	CASSFATTETYGYTF	TGCGCCAGCAGCTTCGCTACGACAGAAACCTATGGCTACACCTTC
TRBV11-1	16	TRBJ2-3	NA	NA	CASSLQPTLGTDTQYF	TGTGCCAGCAGCTTACAACCGACACTGGGCACAGATACGCAGTATTTT
TRBV14	15	TRBJ1-2	NA	NA	CASSRQAEPSYGYTF	TGTGCCAGCAGCCGACAGGCGGAGCCCTCCTATGGCTACACCTTC
TRBV7-6	16	TRBJ2-1	TRBD2	NA	CASSLEALAGAHEQFF	TGTGCCAGCAGCTTAGAAGCACTAGCGGGAGCCCATGAGCAGTTCTTC
TRBV4-2	14	TRBJ1-4	NA	NA	CASSQTGTNEKLFF	TGTGCCAGCAGCCAAACCGGGACTAATGAAAAACTGTTTTTT
TRBV7-6	15	TRBJ2-1	TRBD2	NA	CASSLVAGGPSEQFF	TGTGCCAGCAGCTTAGTGGCGGGAGGGCCTAGTGAGCAGTTCTTC
TRBV6-5	14	TRBJ1-5	TRBD1	NA	CASRDRGLNQPQHF	TGTGCCAGCAGAGACAGGGGCTTGAATCAGCCCCAGCATTTT
TRBV6-5	12	TRBJ1-1	NA	NA	CASSYSGAEAFF	TGTGCCAGCAGTTACTCAGGGGCTGAAGCTTTCTTT
TRBV28	15	TRBJ2-7	TRBD1	NA	CASSSGTGLYYEQYF	TGTGCCAGCAGTTCTGGGACAGGCCTTTACTACGAGCAGTACTTC
TRBV9	17	TRBJ2-3	TRBD1	NA	CASSARAPGQATDTQYF	TGTGCCAGCAGCGCGAGAGCCCCGGGACAGGCGACAGATACGCAGTATTTT
TRBV6-5	13	TRBJ1-5	TRBD1	few	CASSTQGDQPQHF	TGTGCCAGCAGTACACAGGGGGATCAGCCCCAGCATTTT
TRBV6-2/TRBV6-3	12	TRBJ1-2	NA	once	CASSPSDYGYTF	TGTGCCAGCAGTCCGAGTGACTATGGCTACACCTTC
TRBV7-3	13	TRBJ2-5	NA	few	CASSLTREETQYF	TGTGCCAGCAGCTTAACCAGGGAAGAGACCCAGTACTTC
TRBV7-6	18	TRBJ2-2	TRBD1	NA	CASSQISTGTGPTGELFF	TGTGCCAGCAGCCAAATTTCAACCGGGACAGGGCCCACCGGGGAGCTGTTTTTT
TRBV3-1/TRBV3-2	14	TRBJ1-1	NA	NA	CASKLRMIGTEAFF	TGTGCCAGCAAACTAAGAATGATCGGTACTGAAGCTTTCTTT
TRBV5-6	12	TRBJ1-1	NA	NA	CASSRRATEAFF	TGTGCCAGCAGCCGCAGGGCCACTGAAGCTTTCTTT
TRBV7-9	19	TRBJ2-5	NA	NA	CASSRLPGQAHQYQETQYF	TGTGCCAGCAGCCGTCTCCCGGGACAAGCACATCAGTACCAAGAGACCCAGTACTTC
TRBV30	16	TRBJ1-5	TRBD1	NA	CAWGHKGTERSQPQHF	TGTGCCTGGGGCCACAAAGGGACAGAACGCAGTCAGCCCCAGCATTTT
TRBV19	14	TRBJ1-3	TRBD1	once	CASSPGTGGNTIYF	TGTGCCAGTAGCCCAGGGACAGGCGGAAACACCATATATTTT
TRBV19	14	TRBJ2-2	TRBD2	NA	CASRTSGGAGELFF	TGTGCCAGTAGGACTAGCGGGGGGGCCGGGGAGCTGTTTTTT
TRBV6-6	14	TRBJ2-7	NA	NA	CASSNTGRGYEQYF	TGTGCCAGCAGTAATACTGGACGGGGTTACGAGCAGTACTTC